This record looks at one TCR beta chain sequence and its context. This clonotype occurred many times. Its specific antigen is unknown. Base-call qualities are not available, and no considerably larger clone is one nucleotide away. Stable Graves' hyperthyroidism was defined as the absence of progression to ophthalmopathy over 18 months of follow-up. Hyperthyroidism patients were newly diagnosed, had a disease duration of under 2 months, and were aged 18 to 65 years. The study excluded patients with uncontrolled infections, other autoimmune diseases, pregnancy or lactation. Diagnoses were established on the basis of clinical symptoms, serum thyroxine and TRAb, thyroid ultrasound, and orbital computed tomography. Ficoll-Paque density gradient centrifugation was used to isolate PBMCs from approximately 11 ml of fresh peripheral blood. Total RNA was extracted using Trizol reagent, and RNA quality was assessed on an Agilent 2100 Bioanalyzer.

V is pruned by 5 bases and J by 3 bases, leaving 7 bases of the junction without a gene match. Spanning cysteine to phenylalanine, the CDR3 consists of 15 amino acids. The CDR3 DNA has 45 bases and is translated from base 1. CDR1 and CDR2, looked up from the germline V gene (reference sequence), are LNHDA and SQIVND. This entry comes from a study of T cells in Graves' hyperthyroidism and ophthalmopathy (dated by TCRdb to the late 2010s). Background for the entire study: Peripheral blood was sampled at the time of initial diagnosis, prior to any treatment. To identify TCR V-J signatures that set the groups apart, the researchers used a discovery cohort of about a hundred patients, made up of around 40 with Graves' ophthalmopathy and 57 with stable Graves' hyperthyroidism. An independent validation cohort of 18 to 20 hyperthyroidism patients and some 15 patients who later progressed to ophthalmopathy tested prospective prediction of ophthalmopathy. The 80 to 100 discovery patients were randomly divided into training and test sets at a 7:3 ratio. The study also compared thyroid tissue and blood T-cell repertoires from over 5 Graves' hyperthyroidism patients. Following sampling, methimazole starting at 30 mg daily was given to hyperthyroidism patients, and high-dose intravenous methylprednisolone was given to ophthalmopathy patients. The paper reports TCR Vbeta CDR3 sequencing of some 140 peripheral blood samples: some 41 ophthalmopathy, approximately 74 hyperthyroidism and around 17 progressor patients.

Broader findings and caveats from the paper: A model built on a 13 V-J signature distinguished ophthalmopathy from stable hyperthyroidism, reaching 85% to 90% sensitivity and 81.08% specificity in cross-validation and 80%/75% in testing. Most expanded thyroid clonotypes (frequency above 0.001) were also detected in blood, suggesting blood repertoires may reflect thyroid immune responses. Sample size was not statistically predetermined, and investigators were not blinded to group allocation. In validation, the model predicted progression to ophthalmopathy with 55% to 71% sensitivity and 72.22% specificity, a median of around 6.6 months before onset.

Amplification of TCR beta CDR3 regions was carried out from RNA transcripts. The TCR CDR3 was subjected to a first round of RT-PCR using the HTBI primer set and the Qiagen OneStep RT-PCR kit. Libraries were constructed in a second round of multiplex PCR, after which size selection and purification were carried out. The libraries were sequenced on an Illumina HiSeq2000 using paired-end 100 bp reads. As for the original processing: SOAPnuke was used to process the raw data, with reads discarded if the reads contained adapters or uncalled bases, had a mean Phred below 15, or lacked an exact constant-primer or identifier match. COPE v1.2.5 was used to merge high-quality paired reads, and clonotypes were defined as unique nucleotide sequences. MiTCR v1.1 was used to align clonotypes to the IMGT TRBV, TRBD and TRBJ reference segments. Only V-J combinations with frequency above 0.0001, covering about 99% of repertoires, were analysed. A TCS score was defined as the ratio between F50 (clonal expansion) and ExV (chaos), using BLOSUM62-based TCRdist between CDR3 peptides within each V-J. Welch's t-statistics and random forest reduced around 550 V-J features to fewer than 15, which were used in a naive Bayes classifier (R e1071). Using fastp trimming at Q25 and MiXCR clonotype assembly, TCRdb reanalyzed the public sequencing data and kept in-frame beta chains. Merged by CDR3 protein, the rows form single entries marked with the most common genes and DNA. TCRdb, not the authors, supplied the V and J calls. In this sample the table shows 500,000 to 750,000 distinct CDR3 sequences, 15% to 18% of which occur a single time. The top ten clones comprise around 7.5% of the sample.

The chain is encoded by TRBV19 joined to TRBJ1-5; TRBD1 agrees with 7 junctional bases. The clonotype comes from a woman aged 30 to 39 with Graves' hyperthyroidism. The sample consisted of blood. Here the CDR3 is given as CASSPWDSLNQPQHF. The nucleotide sequence reads as follows: TGTGCCAGTAGTCCGTGGGACAGCCTCAATCAGCCCCAGCATTTT.